This T cell receptor (beta chain) was identified in a study of liver allograft versus peripheral blood T cells. Study summary: Blood and transplanted-liver T cell receptor repertoires from recipients were compared.

Study-wide results and limits: Reported data describe T cell receptor repertoires within liver allografts as differing from those in peripheral blood.

In regard to this clonotype: The antigen remains undetermined. One end of the junction fails to match germline, which may point to a read error.

CDR1 and CDR2 from the germline V gene are SGHRS and YFSETQ. The CDR3 is made up of 12 amino acids. TCRdb itself ran the reads through MiXCR, one entry per CDR3 protein. The top ten clones hold around 8.5% of a sample with about 1,300 distinct CDR3 sequences, about 11% of them seen once. The V gene is TRBV5-1, the J gene TRBJ2-5; 10 positions match TRBD1. This receptor was identified in a human patient who had a liver transplant. Some T cells may be graft donor cells. DNA of the CDR3: TGCGCCAGCAGCTTGATTCCTGGGACAGGGGAGTTT. Translated: CASSLIPGTGEF.